This TCR beta chain comes out of a study of Ad26.COV2.S vaccination and SARS-CoV-2 variants (dated by TCRdb to the early 2020s). About the full investigation: Donors in the vaccine arm were drawn from COV1001, a multicentre, randomized, double-blind, placebo-controlled phase I-IIa trial testing Ad26.COV2.S in healthy adults. The TCR-sequenced set comprised about 32 samples: around 20 Ad26.COV2.S vaccine recipients, 5 placebo recipients and 8 SARS-CoV-2 convalescent individuals. Ad26.COV2.S was given intramuscularly at 5x10^10 or 1x10^11 viral particles, as a single shot or as two shots 56 days apart. Trial participants were randomized into five groups of five, in which low-dose or high-dose Ad26.COV2.S was given once or twice, or placebo was given on both occasions. Sequencing of the TCRbeta repertoire served to evaluate the specificity and breadth of SARS-CoV-2-reactive T cell receptors following Ad26.COV2.S vaccination. Investigators remained blinded to trial group allocation during experiments and outcome assessment.

Results and caveats for the whole study, not just this receptor: The authors noted that the TCR breadth and depth analyses may have underestimated total T cell responses. Compared with placebo recipients, Ad26.COV2.S recipients showed higher spike-specific TCR breadth (P = 0.0014). The study was not powered for comparison of responses between vaccine doses or regimens. After vaccination, spike-specific CD8+ and CD4+ T cell responses were reported to show substantial breadth. Vaccine and placebo recipients had similar non-spike TCR breadth, a finding consistent with the vaccine containing only spike.

This sample's treatment or condition label indicates: some 19 received Ad26.COV2.S at low or high dose, single or two shots; about 5 received placebo; per-sample allocation not given. For vaccine and placebo recipients, repertoires were sequenced using samples collected on day 63 after the first injection. Between 29 July and 7 August 2020, Cohort 1b enrolled 20 to 30 adults aged 18-55 years at one site in Boston, USA. Ad26.COV2.S was a replication-incompetent adenovirus type 26 vector that expressed a prefusion-stabilized SARS-CoV-2 spike protein derived from the original Wuhan strain. The CDR3, from cysteine to phenylalanine, totals 15 residues. Only CDR3 DNA is held: 45 bases, read in frame from base 1. At the junction V is shortened by 5 bases and J by 4 bases, with 15 bases in between. The germline V gene (reference sequence) gives CDR1 as SEHNR and CDR2 as FQNEAQ. The immunoSEQ Assay was the method used to sequence TCRbeta CDR3 regions. After extraction, genomic DNA underwent amplification by bias-controlled multiplex PCR, followed by high-throughput sequencing. In the original analysis: To quantify the absolute abundance of every unique TCRbeta CDR3 region, sequences were collapsed and filtered. T cell fraction was estimated by normalizing TCRbeta template counts to usable DNA, which was measured by amplifying reference genes present in all nucleated cells. Repertoire TCRs were annotated as SARS-CoV-2-specific by exact matching of V gene, CDR3 amino acid sequence and J gene to a known reactive TCR set. The reference SARS-CoV-2 TCR set came from MIRA and was filtered for enrichment in COVID-19-positive ImmuneCODE repertoires, removing public or cross-reactive TCRs. Using the MIRA antigens, annotated TCRs were further analysed by specific ORF or by position within an ORF. Breadth was defined as annotated unique rearrangements over total unique productive rearrangements; depth was the summed frequency of those rearrangements. TCR breadth was compared between groups using two-sided Wilcoxon rank-sum tests. TCRdb obtained this table from immuneACCESS and retained in-frame rearrangements with V and J assigned. These tables miss some clones; where compared with another copy, unresolved V genes account for less than half of the shortfall, and the remainder is unexplained. V and J calls plus clone size are reproduced from that table; the DNA served to infer D and trimming. The sample table shows a few hundred thousand clones, and 87% are seen once. The ten largest clones represent about 3% of the sample.

Comments on this clone: Its recognized antigen is unknown. No base-level quality is on record; no much larger clone is a single base apart.

Sequenced material: peripheral blood, taken in a trial of Ad26.COV2.S vaccine versus placebo. The clonotype comes from a person between 18 and 60 years old who received the Ad26.COV2.S COVID-19 vaccine or a placebo. This receptor chain uses TRBV7-9 and TRBJ1-3; TRBD1 is perhaps the D gene, given 5 matching bases. The DNA is TGTGCCAGCAGCCCGCCTCCAGGGCGAGGAAACACCATATATTTT. Its protein reads: CASSPPPGRGNTIYF. Here the CDR3 is joined to the reference TRBV7-9 and TRBJ1-3 genes, and the full variable domain is: DTGVSQNPRHKITKRGQNVTFRCDPISEHNRLYWYRQTLGQGPEFLTYFQNEAQLEKSRLLSDRFSAERPKGSFSTLEIQRTEQGDSAMYLCASSPPPGRGNTIYFGEGSWLTVV.